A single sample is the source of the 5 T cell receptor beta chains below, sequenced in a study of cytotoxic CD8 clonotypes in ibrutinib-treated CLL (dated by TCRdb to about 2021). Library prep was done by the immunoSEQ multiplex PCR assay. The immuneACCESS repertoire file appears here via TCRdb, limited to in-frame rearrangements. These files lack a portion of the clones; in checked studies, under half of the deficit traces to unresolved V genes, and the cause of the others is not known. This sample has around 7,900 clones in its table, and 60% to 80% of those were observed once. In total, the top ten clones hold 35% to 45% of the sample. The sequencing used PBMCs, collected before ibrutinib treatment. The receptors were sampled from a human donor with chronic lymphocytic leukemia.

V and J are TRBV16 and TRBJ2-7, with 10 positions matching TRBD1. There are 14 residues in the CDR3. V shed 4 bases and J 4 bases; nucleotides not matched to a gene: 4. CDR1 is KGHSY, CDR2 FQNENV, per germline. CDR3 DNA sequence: TGTGCCAGCAGCCCAGAGGACAGGGGGTACGAGCAGTACTTC. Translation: CASSPEDRGYEQYF.

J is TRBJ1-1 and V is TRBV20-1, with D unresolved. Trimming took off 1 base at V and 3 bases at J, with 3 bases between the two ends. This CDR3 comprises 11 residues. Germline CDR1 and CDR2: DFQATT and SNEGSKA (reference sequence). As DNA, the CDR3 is TGCAGTGCTAGAGCACACACTGAAGCTTTCTTT. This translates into CSARAHTEAFF.

The CDR3 protein is CASRTTVFTDTQYF. The DNA for the CDR3 is TGTGCCAGCAGAACGACAGTTTTCACAGATACGCAGTATTTT. The chain uses TRBV6-5 and TRBJ2-3; D might be TRBD1 (5 bases). Between the trimmed V and J ends, which lost 6 bases and 2 bases, there was a span of 12 bases. The germline V gene encodes CDR1 MNHEY and CDR2 SVGAGI. CDR3 size: 14 residues.

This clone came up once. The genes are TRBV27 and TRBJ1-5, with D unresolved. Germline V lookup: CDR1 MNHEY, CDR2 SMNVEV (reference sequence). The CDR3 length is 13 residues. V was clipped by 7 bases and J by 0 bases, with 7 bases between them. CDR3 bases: TGTGCCAGCAAAGGCGGTAGCAATCAGCCCCAGCATTTT. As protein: CASKGGSNQPQHF.

CDR3 loop: CASSRPGELFF. CDR3 nucleotides: TGTGCCAGCAGCCGGCCCGGGGAGCTGTTTTTT. This sequence joins TRBV28 and TRBJ2-2, with D uncertain. Trimming removed 6 bases from V and 6 bases from J, with 5 bases in between. This CDR3 has 11 amino acids. Germline V gives CDR1 MDHEN, CDR2 SYDVKM.